The present T cell receptor beta chain was sequenced within a study of T-cell reconstitution after alpha-beta-depleted transplantation in children. This clonotype was observed a few times. The CDR3 totals 15 residues. The germline V gene encodes CDR1 SGHKS and CDR2 YYEKEE (reference sequence). The junction had 10 bases not matched to a gene; V was cut back by 4 bases and J by 6 bases. The authors prepared the TCRbeta library with unique molecular identifiers. TCRdb ran MiXCR on the PCR reads and lists one entry per CDR3 protein. Among a few hundred thousand distinct CDR3 sequences listed, approximately 10% were seen once.

The chain combines TRBV5-5 with TRBJ2-1, with 7 positions matching TRBD2. Sequencing used PBMCs from the stem cell graft donor, obtained from the stem cell graft. The receptor was isolated from a human donor who donated a stem cell graft to a child with acute lymphoblastic leukemia. Here the CDR3 DNA reads TGTGCCAGCAGCACGAGTCTAGCGGAAACCAATGAGCAGTTCTTC. Encoded protein: CASSTSLAETNEQFF.